The 8 T cell receptor beta chains presented below share a single source sample, sequenced in a study of CD8 T cells in Susac syndrome. The RNA, roughly 0.5 to 1 ug, was put through reverse transcription using random hexamers. A single record per CDR3 protein comes from TCRdb applying MiXCR to the immunoSEQ multiplex PCR reads. This repertoire shows around 170,000 distinct CDR3 sequences, 95% to 97% found once; its top ten account for approximately 0.12%. Sequenced material: CD4+ T cells from PBMCs. Source of these receptors: a human donor with Susac syndrome.

The J gene is TRBJ2-5, the V gene TRBV14; D is uncertain. The CDR3 consists of 14 residues. The V gene lost 5 bases and the J gene lost 1 base, with 11 bases spanning the gap. Germline V gene data show CDR1 as SGHDN and CDR2 as FVKESK. The CDR3 sequence: CASSARLGQETQYF. For the CDR3, the DNA is TGTGCCAGCAGCGCCAGATTAGGCCAAGAGACCCAGTACTTC.

The J gene is TRBJ2-5, the V gene TRBV15, with D maybe TRBD1 (6 bases). With 1 base removed from V and 0 bases from J, the gap between germline ends came to 6 bases. CDR1 and CDR2 (germline): LNHNV, YYDKDF (reference sequence). The CDR3 spans 14 residues. The chain's CDR3 is CATSRGTDQETQYF. CDR3 coding DNA: TGTGCCACCAGCAGAGGGACAGACCAAGAGACCCAGTACTTC.

The J gene is TRBJ2-1, the V gene TRBV30; 9 bases agree with TRBD2. The CDR3 extends over 14 amino acids. V trimming: 8 bases; J trimming: 7 bases; junction bases outside the gene matches: 12. Per germline, CDR1 GTSNPN and CDR2 SVGIG (reference sequence). The CDR3 reads CAGGGLAGLNEQFF. DNA of the CDR3: TGTGCCGGGGGCGGGCTAGCGGGGCTTAATGAGCAGTTCTTC.

The gene calls are TRBV7-9 and TRBJ2-1; D remains ambiguous. CDR3 length: 14 amino acids. The V and J ends lost 4 bases and 8 bases respectively, with 15 bases between them. CDR1 and CDR2 (germline): SEHNR, FQNEAQ (reference sequence). The DNA of the CDR3 is TGTGCCAGCAGCTCCGATGTATGGAACGATGAGCAGTTCTTC. It translates to CASSSDVWNDEQFF.

The J gene is TRBJ2-3, the V gene TRBV7-2; possibly TRBD1 for D (6 bases). This CDR3 region has 13 residues. In germline, CDR1 is SGHTA, CDR2 FQGNSA. With 4 bases removed from V and 7 bases from J, the gap between germline ends came to 12 bases. CDR3 DNA: TGTGCCAGCAGCTCTGATACAGGGAATACGCAGTATTTT. It codes for CASSSDTGNTQYF.

The chain joins TRBV2 to TRBJ2-5; D remains unclear. CDR1 is SNHLY and CDR2 is FYNNEI in the germline V gene. This CDR3 has 12 residues. Trimming took off 4 bases at V and 5 bases at J, with 8 bases between the two ends. The CDR3 DNA is TGTGCCAGCAGTGTCCGAGAGGAGACCCAGTACTTC. It is translated as CASSVREETQYF.

The rearrangement joins TRBV29-1 to TRBJ1-2, with a weak D call TRBD1 (5 bases). The germline CDR1 and CDR2 sequences are SQVTM and ANQGSEA. The CDR3 covers 14 residues. V was cut by 7 bases and J by 4 bases, with 19 bases left in between. The CDR3 DNA reads TGCAGCGCAACGCCCAGGGTAGGGAGCTATGGCTACACCTTC. This sequence encodes CSATPRVGSYGYTF.

The chain joins TRBV24-1 to TRBJ2-1; D is possibly TRBD1 (5 bases). This CDR3 spans 12 amino acids. V lost 4 bases, J lost 9 bases, and 9 bases lay in between. Germline CDR1 is KGHDR and CDR2 is SFDVKD. The CDR3 sequence: CATSDQGSEQFF. The CDR3 coding sequence is TGTGCCACCAGTGACCAGGGTAGTGAGCAGTTCTTC.